This is a list of T cell receptor beta chains from one sample in a study of T-cell memory formation after mild COVID-19. TCRdb reprocessed the 5' RACE reads with MiXCR, giving one entry per CDR3 protein. The sample consists of around 340,000 distinct CDR3 sequences, over 13% of them appearing once. Sequencing input: PBMCs or a T cell subset sorted from them (not recorded which). The receptors were sampled from a man between 18 and 35 years old who had mild COVID-19 (a few samples of this study predate the infection). Cell type and time point are not known. Both conserved end residues are part of each CDR3. The D gene is left open where the match is weak. Clone size is given for some rows only: seen once, a few or many times, or a class if the clone is expanded.

v_call	cdr3_length	j_call	d_call	clone_size	cdr3_nt	cdr3_aa
TRBV7-9	15	TRBJ1-6	-	few	TGTGCCAGCAGCTTATTCGGGATTGGGAATTCACCCCTCCACTTT	CASSLFGIGNSPLHF
TRBV7-6	15	TRBJ2-1	TRBD2	few	TGTGCCAGCAGCCGTACTAGCGGGGTTTACAATGAGCAGTTCTTC	CASSRTSGVYNEQFF
TRBV20-1	19	TRBJ1-4	-	-	TGCAGTGCTACCATTAAGAGTAATTTATTCGGGGGGCGAAGAGAAAAACTGTTTTTT	CSATIKSNLFGGRREKLFF
TRBV25-1	13	TRBJ1-1	-	-	TGTGCCAGCATTAGTAACACCAACACTGAAGCTTTCTTT	CASISNTNTEAFF
TRBV10-3	15	TRBJ2-7	TRBD1	-	TGTGCCATCAGTGAGAAGGGACAGGGATCGTACGAGCAGTACTTC	CAISEKGQGSYEQYF
TRBV2	14	TRBJ2-2	TRBD1	-	TGTGCCAGCAGCACAGGGGGCGCGGGCGGGGAGCTGTTTTTT	CASSTGGAGGELFF
TRBV4-3	14	TRBJ2-1	-	few	TGCGCCAGCAGCCCAGCGGGACAATCTAATGAGCAGTTCTTC	CASSPAGQSNEQFF
TRBV14	17	TRBJ2-2	TRBD1	-	TGTGCCAGCAGCCGACAGGGGGCGCGTTCGAACACCGGGGAGCTGTTTTTT	CASSRQGARSNTGELFF
TRBV7-9	14	TRBJ1-4	-	-	TGTGCCAGCAGCTTCGACGGGACGCCTGTAAAACTGTTTTTT	CASSFDGTPVKLFF
TRBV11-1	18	TRBJ2-3	TRBD2	few	TGTGCCAGCAGCTCCCAGGCCTGGCTAGCGGGGGGGACAGATACGCAGTATTTT	CASSSQAWLAGGTDTQYF
TRBV29-1	12	TRBJ1-6	-	few	TGCAGCGCCGGGGGCGACGGTTCACCCCTCCACTTT	CSAGGDGSPLHF
TRBV7-2	14	TRBJ2-1	-	-	TGTGCCAGCAGCTTAGCCATTTTATACAATGAGCAGTTCTTC	CASSLAILYNEQFF
TRBV20-1	15	TRBJ1-6	TRBD1	-	TGCAGTGCTAGAGAGGTAGACAGGGTGAATTCACCCCTCCACTTT	CSAREVDRVNSPLHF
TRBV7-9	12	TRBJ2-1	-	few	TGTGCCAGCAGCGCGGGGTACAATGAGCAGTTCTTC	CASSAGYNEQFF
TRBV5-4	15	TRBJ2-1	-	few	TGTGCCAGCAGCCGGGAGACCCCCTCCTACAATGAGCAGTTCTTC	CASSRETPSYNEQFF
TRBV27	12	TRBJ1-5	-	-	TGTGCCAGCATCGGTAGCAATCAGCCCCAGCATTTT	CASIGSNQPQHF
TRBV7-2	15	TRBJ2-1	-	few	TGTGCCAGCAGCCAACGGACAGCGCCCGGCAATGAGCAGTTCTTC	CASSQRTAPGNEQFF
TRBV6-2/TRBV6-3	14	TRBJ1-6	TRBD1	-	TGTGCCAGCAGTCCGGACAGGGGGCCTTCACCCCTCCACTTT	CASSPDRGPSPLHF
TRBV4-2	18	TRBJ2-1	TRBD2	many	TGTGCCAGCAGCCAGGGGGCCGGGACTAGCCGATCCTACAATGAGCAGTTCTTC	CASSQGAGTSRSYNEQFF
TRBV3-1	15	TRBJ1-5	-	-	TGTGCCAGCAGCCAAGATCCGGGGACCCATCAGCCCCAGCATTTT	CASSQDPGTHQPQHF
TRBV18	15	TRBJ2-1	-	-	TGTGCCAGCTCACCGCCGGGGCCAGCATACAATGAGCAGTTCTTC	CASSPPGPAYNEQFF
TRBV6-2/TRBV6-3	16	TRBJ2-1	-	few	TGTGCCAGCAGTTTACAGGGTCGGGTGGGATACAATGAGCAGTTCTTC	CASSLQGRVGYNEQFF
TRBV18	13	TRBJ2-7	-	few	TGTGCCAGCTCACCACCGGCCCGCTACGAGCAGTACTTC	CASSPPARYEQYF
TRBV2	15	TRBJ2-5	-	-	TGTGCCAGCAGTGAAGCGACAGGGAGGCAAGAGACCCAGTACTTC	CASSEATGRQETQYF
TRBV6-5	16	TRBJ1-2	TRBD1	few	TGTGCCAGCAGTTCAGTCCTAGCAGGGGGCGGCTATGGCTACACCTTC	CASSSVLAGGGYGYTF
TRBV7-2	14	TRBJ2-1	TRBD1	many	TGTGCCAGCACCGAACAGGGGTCCTACAATGAGCAGTTCTTC	CASTEQGSYNEQFF